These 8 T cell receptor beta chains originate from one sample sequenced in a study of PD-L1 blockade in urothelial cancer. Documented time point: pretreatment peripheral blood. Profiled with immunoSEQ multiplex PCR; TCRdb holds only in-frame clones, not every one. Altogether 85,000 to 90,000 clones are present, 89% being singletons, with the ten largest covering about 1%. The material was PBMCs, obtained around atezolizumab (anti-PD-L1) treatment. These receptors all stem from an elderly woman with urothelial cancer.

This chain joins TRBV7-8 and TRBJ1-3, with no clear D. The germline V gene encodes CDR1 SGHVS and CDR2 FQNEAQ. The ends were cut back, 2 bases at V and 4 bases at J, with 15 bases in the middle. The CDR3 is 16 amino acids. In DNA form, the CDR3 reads TGTGCCAGCAGCTTACGGGGAGAGTCGATGGGAAACACCATATATTTT. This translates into CASSLRGESMGNTIYF. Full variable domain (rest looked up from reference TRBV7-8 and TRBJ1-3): GAGVSQSPRYKVAKRGQDVALRCDPISGHVSLFWYQQALGQGPEFLTYFQNEAQLDKSGLPSDRFFAERPEGSVSTLKIQRTQQEDSAVYLCASSLRGESMGNTIYFGEGSWLTVV.

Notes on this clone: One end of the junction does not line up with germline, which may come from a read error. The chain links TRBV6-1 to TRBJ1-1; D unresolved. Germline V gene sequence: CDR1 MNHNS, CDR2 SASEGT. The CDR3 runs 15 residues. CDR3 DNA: TGTGCCAGCAGGGAAGACATCTTTTGGAACACTGAAGCTTTCTTT. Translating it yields CASREDIFWNTEAFF.

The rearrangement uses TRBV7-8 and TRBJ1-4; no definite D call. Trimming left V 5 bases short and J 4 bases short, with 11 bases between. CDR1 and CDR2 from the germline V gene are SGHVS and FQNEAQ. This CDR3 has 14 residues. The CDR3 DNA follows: TGTGCCAGCAGCCCCCGACGGGTTAATGAAAAACTGTTTTTT. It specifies CASSPRRVNEKLFF.

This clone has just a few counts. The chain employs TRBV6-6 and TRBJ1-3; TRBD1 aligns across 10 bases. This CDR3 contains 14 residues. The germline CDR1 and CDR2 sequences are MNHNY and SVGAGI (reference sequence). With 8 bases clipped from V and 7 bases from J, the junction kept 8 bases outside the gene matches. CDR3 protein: CASGMPGQGNTIYF. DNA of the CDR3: TGTGCCAGCGGGATGCCGGGACAGGGGAACACCATATATTTT.

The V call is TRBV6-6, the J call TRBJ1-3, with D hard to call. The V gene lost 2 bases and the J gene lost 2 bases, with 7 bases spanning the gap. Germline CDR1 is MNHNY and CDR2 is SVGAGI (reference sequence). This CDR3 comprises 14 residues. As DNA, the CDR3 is TGTGCCAGCAGTTACCCGGAGCCTGGAAACACCATATATTTT. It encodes CASSYPEPGNTIYF.

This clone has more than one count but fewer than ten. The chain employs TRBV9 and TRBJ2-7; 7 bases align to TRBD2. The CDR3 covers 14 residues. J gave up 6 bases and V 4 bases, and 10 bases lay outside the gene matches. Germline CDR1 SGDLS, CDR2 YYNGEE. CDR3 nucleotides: TGTGCCAGCAGCCCGCGACTAGCAGTGGGCGAGCAGTACTTC. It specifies CASSPRLAVGEQYF.

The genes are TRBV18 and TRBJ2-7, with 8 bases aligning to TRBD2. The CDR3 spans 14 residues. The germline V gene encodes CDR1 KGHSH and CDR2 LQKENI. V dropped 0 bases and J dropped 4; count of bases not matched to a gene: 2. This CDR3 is CASSPPGLVYEQYF. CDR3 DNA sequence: TGTGCCAGCTCACCACCGGGACTAGTGTACGAGCAGTACTTC.

The CDR3 sequence: CASSPRTPTGELFF. CDR3 in DNA: TGTGCCAGCAGCCCAAGGACACCCACCGGGGAGCTGTTTTTT. The chain links TRBV11-2 to TRBJ2-2; a weak D match, TRBD1 (5 bases). Deletions cut 5 bases from V and 4 bases from J, with 11 bases between. Per the germline V gene, CDR1 is SGHAT and CDR2 is FQNNGV. The CDR3 extends over 14 amino acids.